The present T cell receptor (beta chain) was sequenced within a study of blood T cell repertoires in COVID-19. CDR3 length: 12 amino acids. CDR1 and CDR2 from the germline V gene are SGHDT and YYEEEE. With 5 bases clipped from V and 2 bases from J, the junction kept 1 base outside the gene matches. Here immunoSEQ multiplex PCR was the method, and the copy in TCRdb shows in-frame clones only, minus some. The sample has 50,000 to 75,000 clones, approximately 80% seen once; the top ten hold approximately 15%. The V and J genes are TRBV5-6 and TRBJ2-7, with 7 bases fitting TRBD2. This sequence originates from a man in his fifties or sixties with COVID-19, enrolled during active disease. Sequenced sample: peripheral blood. DNA of the CDR3: TGTGCCAGCAGGGCGGGGGCCTACGAGCAGTACTTC. It is translated as CASRAGAYEQYF. Based on the CDR3 plus reference TRBV5-6 and TRBJ2-7, the full variable domain is DAGVTQSPTHLIKTRGQQVTLRCSPKSGHDTVSWYQQALGQGPQFIFQYYEEEERQRGNFPDRFSGHQFPNYSSELNVNALLLGDSALYLCASRAGAYEQYFGPGTRLTVT.